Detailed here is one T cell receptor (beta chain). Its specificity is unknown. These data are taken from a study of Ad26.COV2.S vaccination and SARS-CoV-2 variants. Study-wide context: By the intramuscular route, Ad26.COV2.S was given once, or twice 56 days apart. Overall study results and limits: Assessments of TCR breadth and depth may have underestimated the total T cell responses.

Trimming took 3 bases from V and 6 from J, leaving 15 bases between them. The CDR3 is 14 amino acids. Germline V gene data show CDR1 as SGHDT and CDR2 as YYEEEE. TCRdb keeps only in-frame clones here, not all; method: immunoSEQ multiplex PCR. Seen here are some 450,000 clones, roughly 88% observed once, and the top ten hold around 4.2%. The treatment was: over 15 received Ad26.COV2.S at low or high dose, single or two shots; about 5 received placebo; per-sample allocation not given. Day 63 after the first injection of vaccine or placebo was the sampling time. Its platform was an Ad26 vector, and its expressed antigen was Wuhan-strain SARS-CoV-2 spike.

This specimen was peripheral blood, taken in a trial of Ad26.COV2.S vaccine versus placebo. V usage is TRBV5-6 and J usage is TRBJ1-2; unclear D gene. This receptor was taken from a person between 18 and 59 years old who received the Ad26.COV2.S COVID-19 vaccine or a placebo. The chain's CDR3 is CASSSLSVDDGYTF. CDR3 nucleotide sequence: TGTGCCAGCAGCTCCTTGTCCGTTGATGATGGCTACACCTTC.